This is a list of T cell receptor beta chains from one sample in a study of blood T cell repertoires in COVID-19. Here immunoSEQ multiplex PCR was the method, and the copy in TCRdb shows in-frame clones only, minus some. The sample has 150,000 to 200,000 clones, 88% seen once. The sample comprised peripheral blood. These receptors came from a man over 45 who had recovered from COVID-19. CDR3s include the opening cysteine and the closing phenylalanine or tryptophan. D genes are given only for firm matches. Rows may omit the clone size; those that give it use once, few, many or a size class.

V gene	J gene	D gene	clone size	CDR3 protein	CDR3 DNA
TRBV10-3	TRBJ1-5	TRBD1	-	CAISTQGASNQPQHF	TGTGCCATCAGTACCCAGGGGGCTTCCAATCAGCCCCAGCATTTT
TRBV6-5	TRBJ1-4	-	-	CASRRGAGAGEKLFF	TGTGCCAGCAGGAGGGGAGCCGGGGCGGGGGAAAAACTGTTTTTT
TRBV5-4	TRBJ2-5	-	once	CASSPGGNQETQYF	TGTGCCAGCAGCCCTGGGGGCAACCAAGAGACCCAGTACTTC
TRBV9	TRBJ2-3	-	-	CASSVMETSTDTQYF	TGTGCCAGCAGCGTTATGGAGACTAGTACAGATACGCAGTATTTT
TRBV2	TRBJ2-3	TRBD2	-	CASSLAGGQPDTQYF	TGTGCCAGCAGTCTAGCGGGGGGGCAGCCAGATACGCAGTATTTT
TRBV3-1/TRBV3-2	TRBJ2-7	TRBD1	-	CASSQDNRGLGEQYF	TGTGCCAGCAGCCAAGACAACAGGGGGCTTGGCGAGCAGTACTTC
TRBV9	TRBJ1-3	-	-	CASSVEGNGNTIYF	TGTGCCAGCAGCGTAGAGGGGAATGGAAACACCATATATTTT
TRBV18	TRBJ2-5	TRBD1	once	CASSYRGQMETQYF	TGTGCCAGCTCATACAGGGGGCAAATGGAGACCCAGTACTTC
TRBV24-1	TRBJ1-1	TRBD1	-	CATQDRGLSEAFF	TGTGCCACCCAGGACAGGGGTTTATCTGAAGCTTTCTTT
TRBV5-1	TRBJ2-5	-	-	CASSRGETQYF	TGCGCCAGCAGCCGGGGGGAGACCCAGTACTTC
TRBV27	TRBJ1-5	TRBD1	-	CAITTTGTDNQPQHF	TGTGCCATAACTACAACCGGGACAGATAATCAGCCCCAGCATTTT
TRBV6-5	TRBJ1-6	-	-	CASSYSRQYNSPLHF	TGTGCCAGCAGTTACTCGAGGCAGTATAATTCACCCCTCCACTTT
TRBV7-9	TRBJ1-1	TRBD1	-	CASGLTGRLNTEAFF	TGTGCCAGCGGGCTGACAGGGCGGTTGAACACTGAAGCTTTCTTT
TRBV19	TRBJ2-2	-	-	CASMPGTKISGELFF	TGTGCCAGTATGCCCGGGACAAAAATTTCCGGGGAGCTGTTTTTT
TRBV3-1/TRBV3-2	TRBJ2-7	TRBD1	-	CAPAGQGPFEQYF	TGTGCCCCCGCGGGACAGGGCCCTTTTGAGCAGTACTTC
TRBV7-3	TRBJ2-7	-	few	CASSLNGGYEQYF	TGTGCCAGCAGCTTAAACGGGGGATACGAGCAGTACTTC
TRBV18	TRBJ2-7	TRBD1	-	CASSPFPLGQGAREQYF	TGTGCCAGCTCACCTTTCCCTCTGGGACAGGGGGCGAGAGAGCAGTACTTC
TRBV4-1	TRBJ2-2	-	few	CASSQRTAHTGELFF	TGCGCCAGCAGCCAGCGGACAGCCCACACCGGGGAGCTGTTTTTT
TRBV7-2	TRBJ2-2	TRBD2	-	CASSRTSGVNTGELFF	TGTGCCAGCAGCAGGACTAGCGGGGTAAACACCGGGGAGCTGTTTTTT
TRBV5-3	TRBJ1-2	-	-	CARSCTQGASTF	TGTGCCAGAAGCTGTACCCAGGGTGCTAGCACCTTC
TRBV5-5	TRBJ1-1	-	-	CASSLGRENTEAFF	TGTGCCAGCAGCTTGGGGCGGGAGAACACTGAAGCTTTCTTT
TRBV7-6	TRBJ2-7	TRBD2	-	CASSSSSGGPYEQYF	TGTGCCAGCAGCTCTTCTAGCGGCGGACCCTACGAGCAGTACTTC
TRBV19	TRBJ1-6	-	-	CASSVTGPYNSPLHF	TGTGCCAGTAGTGTCACAGGGCCCTATAATTCACCCCTCCACTTT
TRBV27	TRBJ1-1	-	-	CASSPPGNTEAFF	TGTGCCAGCAGTCCTCCAGGGAACACTGAAGCTTTCTTT
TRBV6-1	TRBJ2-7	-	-	CASSEHPSSSYEQYF	TGTGCCAGCAGTGAACACCCCTCGAGCTCCTACGAGCAGTACTTC
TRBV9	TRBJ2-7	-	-	CASSVEEDGASSSYEQYF	TGTGCCAGCAGCGTAGAAGAAGATGGTGCTTCTAGCTCCTACGAGCAGTACTTC
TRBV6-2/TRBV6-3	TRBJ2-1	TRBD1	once	CASSWGQGTNEQFF	TGTGCCAGCAGTTGGGGACAGGGAACGAATGAGCAGTTCTTC
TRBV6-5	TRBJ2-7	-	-	CASRNIYEQYF	TGTGCCAGCAGAAACATCTACGAGCAGTACTTC
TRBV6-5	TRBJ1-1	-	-	CASRADAANTEAFF	TGTGCCAGCAGAGCTGACGCGGCGAACACTGAAGCTTTCTTT
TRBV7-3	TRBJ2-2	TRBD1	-	CASSPIRQGAGELFF	TGTGCCAGCAGCCCCATTCGACAGGGGGCCGGGGAGCTGTTTTTT
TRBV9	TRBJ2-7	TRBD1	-	CASSPGTGGAQYF	TGTGCCAGCAGCCCCGGGACAGGGGGCGCGCAGTACTTC
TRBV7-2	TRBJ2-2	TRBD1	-	CASSSKPGGGYTGELFF	TGTGCCAGCAGCTCAAAACCAGGGGGCGGGTACACCGGGGAGCTGTTTTTT
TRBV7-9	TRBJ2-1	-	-	CASGRFPSSYNEQFF	TGTGCCAGCGGCAGGTTCCCAAGCTCCTACAATGAGCAGTTCTTC
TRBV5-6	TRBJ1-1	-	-	CASSLAQSAGTEAFF	TGTGCCAGCAGCTTGGCACAGTCAGCGGGGACTGAAGCTTTCTTT
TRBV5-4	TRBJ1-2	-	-	CASSNQQGSYGYTF	TGTGCCAGCAGCAATCAACAGGGAAGCTATGGCTACACCTTC
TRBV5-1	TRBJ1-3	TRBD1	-	CASSPATGAGNTIYF	TGCGCCAGCAGCCCCGCGACAGGGGCTGGAAACACCATATATTTT
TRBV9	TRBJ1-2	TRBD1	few	CASSGDRGGYTF	TGTGCCAGCAGCGGGGACAGGGGTGGCTACACCTTC
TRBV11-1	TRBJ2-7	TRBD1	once	CASSRGTGGLDEQYF	TGTGCCAGCAGCCGGGGGACAGGGGGCCTCGACGAGCAGTACTTC
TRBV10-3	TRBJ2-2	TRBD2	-	CAIRPGLAGGGELFF	TGTGCCATCAGGCCGGGACTAGCGGGGGGCGGGGAGCTGTTTTTT
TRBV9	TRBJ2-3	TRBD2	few	CASSGGASGATDTQYF	TGTGCCAGCAGCGGGGGGGCTAGCGGGGCCACAGATACGCAGTATTTT
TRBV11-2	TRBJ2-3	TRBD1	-	CASSTRDRVTDTQYF	TGTGCCAGCAGCACCCGGGACAGGGTAACAGATACGCAGTATTTT
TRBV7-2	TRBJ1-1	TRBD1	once	CASGLPGQGFRNTEAFF	TGTGCCAGCGGGCTGCCGGGACAGGGATTTAGGAACACTGAAGCTTTCTTT
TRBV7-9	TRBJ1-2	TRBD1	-	CASSPPGQIYGYTF	TGTGCCAGCAGCCCCCCGGGACAGATCTATGGCTACACCTTC
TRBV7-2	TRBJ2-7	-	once	CASSLASGGEQYF	TGTGCCAGCAGCTTAGCGTCTGGAGGCGAGCAGTACTTC
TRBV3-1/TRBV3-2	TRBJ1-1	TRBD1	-	CASSQTRRQGMGVAEAFF	TGTGCCAGCAGCCAAACTAGGCGACAGGGAATGGGAGTGGCTGAAGCTTTCTTT
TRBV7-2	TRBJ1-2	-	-	CASSEDGTANYGYTF	TGTGCCAGCAGCGAAGACGGGACTGCTAACTATGGCTACACCTTC
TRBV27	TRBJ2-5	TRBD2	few	CASSPRSAGDVETQYF	TGTGCCAGCAGTCCCCGTTCAGCGGGAGATGTGGAGACCCAGTACTTC
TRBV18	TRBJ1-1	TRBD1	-	CASSPGQGMTAFF	TGTGCCAGCTCACCGGGACAGGGGATGACGGCTTTCTTT
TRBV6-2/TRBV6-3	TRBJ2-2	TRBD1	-	CASSWTGASTGELFF	TGTGCCAGCAGTTGGACAGGGGCGAGCACCGGGGAGCTGTTTTTT
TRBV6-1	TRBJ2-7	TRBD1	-	CASSEGDRVYEQYF	TGTGCCAGCAGTGAGGGGGACAGGGTCTACGAGCAGTACTTC
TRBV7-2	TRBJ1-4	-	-	CASSQMGAANEKLFF	TGTGCCAGCAGCCAGATGGGGGCGGCTAATGAAAAACTGTTTTTT
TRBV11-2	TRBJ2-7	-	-	CASRQTLGSSYEQYF	TGTGCCAGCAGGCAAACACTAGGAAGCTCCTACGAGCAGTACTTC